What follows describes a single TCR beta chain. The data stem from a study of blood T cell repertoires in COVID-19. On the study more broadly: Sites in the United States, Italy and Spain provided acute and convalescent COVID-19 samples. The cDNA or gDNA used as material had been derived from T cells, B-cell-depleted T cells, or PBMCs.

Sequencing was performed with immunoSEQ multiplex PCR; in TCRdb, only in-frame clones are kept and a portion is missing. The sample yields 200,000 to 250,000 clones, 88% seen once. Ages ranged from about 18 to 89 years, with residence in about two dozen US areas. The germline V gene has CDR1 GTSNPN and CDR2 SVGIG (reference sequence). The CDR3 covers 12 residues. With 4 bases clipped from V and 4 bases from J, the junction kept 3 bases outside the gene matches. This TCR came from a woman in her 30s who had been exposed to COVID-19. V usage is TRBV30 and J usage is TRBJ1-2; 7 bases line up with TRBD1. Sequencing used PBMCs or T cells enriched from blood (not recorded which). In DNA form, the CDR3 reads TGTGCCTGGAATTCAGGGGGCTATGGCTACACCTTC. Translated: CAWNSGGYGYTF.